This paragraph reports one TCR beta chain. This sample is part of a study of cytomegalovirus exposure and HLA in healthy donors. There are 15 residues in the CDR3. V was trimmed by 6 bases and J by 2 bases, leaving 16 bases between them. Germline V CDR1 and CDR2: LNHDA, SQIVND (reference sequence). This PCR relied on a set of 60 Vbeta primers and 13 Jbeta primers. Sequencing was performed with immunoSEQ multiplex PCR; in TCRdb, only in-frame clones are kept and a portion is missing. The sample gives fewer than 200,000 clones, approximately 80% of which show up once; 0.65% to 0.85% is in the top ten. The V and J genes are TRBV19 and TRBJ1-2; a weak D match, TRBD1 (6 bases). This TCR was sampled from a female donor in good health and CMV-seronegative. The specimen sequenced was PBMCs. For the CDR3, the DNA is TGTGCCAGTAGCCCTACAGGGACCACGAACTATGGCTACACCTTC. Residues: CASSPTGTTNYGYTF.